These 14 T cell receptor beta chains were sequenced from one sample in a study of T cells of healthy individuals. In TCRdb, the 5' RACE reads were re-called with MiXCR into one record per CDR3 protein. The sample contains about 96,000 distinct CDR3 sequences, around 17% of which appear only once. The source of these receptors is a human donor in good health.

The table lists this clonotype with a few counts. The rearrangement joins TRBV11-3 to TRBJ2-2; D is undetermined. V shed 5 bases and J shed 8 bases, with 12 bases lying between them. The germline CDR1 and CDR2 sequences are SGHNT and YENEEA. The CDR3 spans 13 residues. CDR3 region: CASSQVTKGELFF. CDR3 in DNA: TGTGCCAGCAGCCAAGTCACTAAGGGGGAGCTGTTTTTT. Drawing the rest from reference TRBV11-3 and TRBJ2-2, the complete variable domain is EAGVVQSPRYKIIEKKQPVAFWCNPISGHNTLYWYLQNLGQGPELLIRYENEEAVDDSQLPKDRFSAERLKGVDSTLKIQPAELGDSAVYLCASSQVTKGELFFGEGSRLTVL.

The sample holds a few counts of this clonotype. This sequence joins TRBV6-2 or TRBV6-3 and TRBJ1-6; D remains unclear. The CDR3 runs to 12 residues. Germline V gene sequence: CDR1 MNHEY, CDR2 SVGEGT. The germline V and J ends were trimmed by 5 bases and 10 bases, with 9 bases remaining between them. In DNA form, the CDR3 reads TGTGCCAGCAGTACCGGCGGATCACCCCTCCACTTT. Protein sequence: CASSTGGSPLHF.

A few counts support this clonotype. This rearrangement joins TRBV5-1 to TRBJ2-7; D gene unclear. Trimming removed 1 base from V and 3 bases from J, with 11 bases in between. Germline CDR1 SGHRS, CDR2 YFSETQ. The CDR3 extends over 14 amino acids. The CDR3 is CASSLSIFSYEQYF. The CDR3 DNA follows: TGCGCCAGCAGCTTGAGCATATTTAGCTACGAGCAGTACTTC.

This clonotype was seen at least ten times. This chain links TRBV20-1 with TRBJ2-7, with D unclear. The CDR3 contains 13 residues. V shed 4 bases and J shed 3 bases, with 13 bases lying between them. Germline V gene data show CDR1 as DFQATT and CDR2 as SNEGSKA (reference sequence). CDR3 bases: TGCAGTGCTACCCCCCTTGGAAGCTACGAGCAGTACTTC. This codes for CSATPLGSYEQYF.

This clonotype was counted many times. The chain has TRBV25-1 and TRBJ2-7; D remains unclear. Germline-derived CDR1 and CDR2 are MGHDK and SYGVNS. Trimming took 6 bases from V and 1 from J, leaving 4 bases between them. The CDR3 extends over 11 amino acids. As DNA, the CDR3 is TGTGCCAGCAGCAGGTCCTACGAGCAGTACTTC. Residues: CASSRSYEQYF.

Ten or more counts support this clonotype. The chain is built from TRBV15 and TRBJ1-3; D not certain. V gave up 0 bases and J gave up 0 bases, with 6 bases separating them. Germline CDR1 reads LNHNV; CDR2 reads YYDKDF (reference sequence). The CDR3 contains 15 residues. The CDR3 here is CATSRDLSSGNTIYF. The CDR3 nucleotides are TGTGCCACCAGCAGAGATCTGAGCTCTGGAAACACCATATATTTT.

This rearrangement joins TRBV20-1 to TRBJ2-5; D tentatively fits TRBD1 or TRBD2 (5 bases each). Germline-derived CDR1 and CDR2 are DFQATT and SNEGSKA (reference sequence). This CDR3 region has 12 residues. Trimming stripped 7 bases from V and 5 bases from J, with 14 bases between. For the CDR3, the DNA is TGCAGTGTTGAGGGGCAAGCGGAGACCCAGTACTTC. This sequence encodes CSVEGQAETQYF.

The rearrangement joins TRBV6-5 to TRBJ2-1; possibly TRBD2 for D (7 bases). This CDR3 contains 13 residues. V was cut by 7 bases and J by 9 bases, with 16 bases left in between. Germline V gene sequence: CDR1 MNHEY, CDR2 SVGAGI. This CDR3 is CASTYGGRGEQFF. CDR3 DNA sequence: TGTGCCAGCACCTACGGGGGGCGGGGTGAGCAGTTCTTC.

The chain is built from TRBV29-1 and TRBJ2-3; a weak D match, TRBD2 (5 bases). V lost 4 bases to trimming and J lost 2 bases, with 10 bases between them. This CDR3 has 13 amino acids. Germline lookup yields CDR1 SQVTM and CDR2 ANQGSEA. CDR3 nucleotides: TGCAGCGTTGCAGGACTGCCCACAGATACGCAGTATTTT. This encodes CSVAGLPTDTQYF.

Only a few counts were recorded for this clonotype. The chain employs TRBV29-1 and TRBJ2-4; maybe TRBD2 (7 bases). CDR1 and CDR2 (germline): SQVTM, ANQGSEA. The CDR3 sequence is 14 residues long. Trimming removed 0 bases at V and 9 bases at J, with 15 bases between. The CDR3 DNA reads as TGCAGCGTTGAAGATGGACTAGAGGGGGGCATTCAGTACTTC. This codes for CSVEDGLEGGIQYF. Combining the CDR3 with reference TRBV29-1 and TRBJ2-4 gives the whole variable domain SAVISQKPSRDICQRGTSLTIQCQVDSQVTMMFWYRQQPGQSLTLIATANQGSEATYESGFVIDKFPISRPNLTFSTLTVSNMSPEDSSIYLCSVEDGLEGGIQYFGAGTRLSVL.

This clonotype was seen ten or more times. The V call is TRBV6-2 or TRBV6-3, the J call TRBJ2-7, with D perhaps matching TRBD2 (6 bases). CDR3 length equals 17 residues. The germline V gene encodes CDR1 MNHEY and CDR2 SVGEGT. V was clipped by 8 bases and J by 0 bases, with 23 bases between them. The CDR3 DNA is TGTGCCAGCCGTGATTCTTATAGCGGCCTGTTCTCCTACGAGCAGTACTTC. It translates to CASRDSYSGLFSYEQYF.

This sequence joins TRBV19 and TRBJ2-3, with 11 bases matching TRBD2. Germline CDR1 is LNHDA and CDR2 is SQIVND (reference sequence). The junction had 7 bases not matched to a gene; V was cut back by 5 bases and J by 3 bases. This CDR3 contains 16 residues. CDR3 amino acids: CASSPIAGGRTDTQYF. The CDR3 DNA sequence: TGTGCCAGTAGTCCCATAGCGGGAGGGCGAACAGATACGCAGTATTTT.

This clonotype was seen a few times. The chain couples TRBV14 to TRBJ2-7; D not certain. V was pared by 0 bases and J by 4 bases, with 7 bases between. The CDR3 runs to 13 residues. Germline CDR1 and CDR2: SGHDN and FVKESK. CDR3 DNA: TGTGCCAGCAGCCAAGATTCGTGGTACGAGCAGTACTTC. Its translation: CASSQDSWYEQYF.

The sample holds a few counts of this clonotype. The rearrangement joins TRBV4-2 to TRBJ2-7; D possibly corresponds to TRBD2 (6 bases). The V and J ends lost 0 bases and 0 bases respectively, with 9 bases between them. CDR1 is LGHNA and CDR2 is YNFKEQ in the germline V gene. This CDR3 contains 15 residues. The CDR3 is CASSQEPGSSYEQYF. The CDR3 region has the DNA TGTGCCAGCAGCCAAGAGCCCGGGAGCTCCTACGAGCAGTACTTC.